This T cell receptor (beta chain) was recorded in a study of identical twins. Study-level points and caveats: Monozygotic twins shared more out-of-frame TCR alpha than recombination models predicted.

Only healthy Caucasians were included as donors. TCRdb redid the calling of the 5' RACE reads with MiXCR, one entry per CDR3 protein. The sample has about 470,000 distinct CDR3 sequences; 20% to 25% are singletons. From germline, CDR1 is LGHNA and CDR2 YSLEER. The CDR3 spans 13 residues. The V gene lost 6 bases and the J gene lost 1 base, with 9 bases spanning the gap. Comments on this clonotype: The antigen is not known.

The data also belong to a second study, concerning T cells expressing NK-cell markers. According to that study: Each of about 6 donors carried dominant NKG2C+ clonotypes accounting for roughly 1.0-7.5% of CD8+ T cells.

This chain joins TRBV4-3 and TRBJ1-1; D is ambiguous. The sequence was obtained from a woman between 18 and 29 years old in good health. Sample: CD4+ T cells sorted from blood. The CDR3 DNA reads as TGCGCCAGCAGGATAGACTGGAACACTGAAGCTTTCTTT. Residues: CASRIDWNTEAFF.